This is a list of T cell receptor beta chains from one sample in a study of neurological immune-mediated disorders. TCRdb recomputed calls from the 5' RACE reads with MiXCR, one row per CDR3 protein. The sample includes around 56,000 distinct CDR3 sequences, nearly 25% seen only once; the top ten take around 4.5%. Sample: PBMCs. The receptors originated from a man aged 55-75 years with HTLV-1-associated myelopathy (HAM/TSP). Each CDR3 is given without its conserved first and last residue. The order of the fields is CDR3 protein, V gene, CDR3 length, D gene. A D gene is named only where the DNA matches it firmly.

CDR3: ASSRQGIGYEQY
V: TRBV25-1
length: 12
D: TRBD1

CDR3: ASSLGTGIAYEQY
V: TRBV5-1
length: 13
D: TRBD1

CDR3: ASCRDSNNEQF
V: TRBV5-1
length: 11
D: TRBD1

CDR3: ASSRGPNQPQH
V: TRBV5-1
length: 11
D: -

CDR3: SAVQGDRGYEQY
V: TRBV20-1
length: 12
D: TRBD1

CDR3: ASSLEGGSYGYT
V: TRBV7-9
length: 12
D: -

CDR3: ASSEPGLQETQY
V: TRBV10-2
length: 12
D: TRBD2

CDR3: ASSSPTSGKSEQY
V: TRBV6-5
length: 13
D: TRBD2

CDR3: ASSLGTSGTPYEQY
V: TRBV7-2
length: 14
D: TRBD2

CDR3: ASSSGTGVQPQH
V: TRBV28
length: 12
D: TRBD1

CDR3: ASSSTGQGYEQY
V: TRBV5-5
length: 12
D: TRBD1

CDR3: ASSQDNGGRAHEQF
V: TRBV4-1
length: 14
D: TRBD2

CDR3: ASSVVWNTEAF
V: TRBV9
length: 11
D: -

CDR3: ASSLEGQRYEQY
V: TRBV7-6
length: 12
D: -

CDR3: SAAAGSSNQPQH
V: TRBV20-1
length: 12
D: -

CDR3: ATSRETSGSYEQY
V: TRBV15
length: 13
D: TRBD2

CDR3: SVDQPQGTDTQY
V: TRBV29-1
length: 12
D: TRBD1

CDR3: ASSLDRATQY
V: TRBV7-8
length: 10
D: -

CDR3: ASSQDCHPSRAQH
V: TRBV14
length: 13
D: -

CDR3: ASSPTGRSSSYNEQF
V: TRBV27
length: 15
D: -

CDR3: ASSVVSTDLGELF
V: TRBV2
length: 13
D: -

CDR3: ASRTTGHGNQPQH
V: TRBV27
length: 13
D: -

CDR3: ASSLVPDEQF
V: TRBV5-6
length: 10
D: -

CDR3: SANEGAYEQY
V: TRBV20-1
length: 10
D: -

CDR3: SASDTMSYEQY
V: TRBV20-1
length: 11
D: -

CDR3: ASSRASGSTDTQY
V: TRBV7-9
length: 13
D: -

CDR3: SVEGLAGETETQY
V: TRBV29-1
length: 13
D: TRBD2

CDR3: ASSAGRSNQPQH
V: TRBV6-2/TRBV6-3
length: 12
D: -

CDR3: ASSSPSSGITGELF
V: TRBV5-5
length: 14
D: -

CDR3: ASSMDQETQY
V: TRBV5-1
length: 10
D: -

CDR3: ASSLVAGENQPQH
V: TRBV5-1
length: 13
D: -

CDR3: ASSLTESGANVLT
V: TRBV12-3/TRBV12-4
length: 13
D: -

CDR3: ASSQEGSGSMYTGELF
V: TRBV4-1
length: 16
D: TRBD2

CDR3: ASSLAYLNEQY
V: TRBV5-1
length: 11
D: -

CDR3: AISSRGEQF
V: TRBV10-3
length: 9
D: -

CDR3: ASSGASTLINTQY
V: TRBV4-2
length: 13
D: -

CDR3: ASSSTRGPSEQY
V: TRBV12-3/TRBV12-4
length: 12
D: -

CDR3: ASRTTRGYEQY
V: TRBV6-5
length: 11
D: -

CDR3: ASSYVAGYEQY
V: TRBV6-5
length: 11
D: -

CDR3: SAPPAGGSFNEQF
V: TRBV20-1
length: 13
D: TRBD2

CDR3: ASSQDGIYEQY
V: TRBV12-3/TRBV12-4
length: 11
D: -

CDR3: SASAGTGEEKLF
V: TRBV29-1
length: 12
D: TRBD1

CDR3: SVVRGPANTGELF
V: TRBV29-1
length: 13
D: -

CDR3: ASSLIRDRDEKLF
V: TRBV5-8
length: 13
D: TRBD1

CDR3: SARGQGISGANVLT
V: TRBV20-1
length: 14
D: TRBD1

CDR3: ATSRGGRYEQY
V: TRBV15
length: 11
D: -

CDR3: ASSSNPGANVLT
V: TRBV11-2
length: 12
D: -

CDR3: ASKGTSFNEQF
V: TRBV12-3/TRBV12-4
length: 11
D: TRBD2